One and the same sample provided the 22 T cell receptor beta chains below, sequenced in a study of shared clonotypes between healthy human individuals. Measured with immunoSEQ multiplex PCR; TCRdb has only the in-frame clones, and not every one. The data hold about 1.1 million clones, with around three quarters observed a single time. The sequencing sample was made of memory CD4+ T cells from PBMCs. Sample subset: CD45RA-negative fraction. These receptors originate from a man aged 18 to 30 in good health. Some clones in this sample may be carry-over from other donors' samples.

The V gene is TRBV28, the J gene TRBJ2-6; D is uncertain. The CDR3 is 16 residues long. The germline V gene has CDR1 MDHEN and CDR2 SYDVKM. V shed 1 base and J shed 2 bases, with 9 bases lying between them. The CDR3 is CASSLSQVAGANVLTF. DNA of the CDR3: TGTGCCAGCAGTTTATCCCAGGTGGCTGGGGCCAACGTCCTGACTTTC.

This chain uses TRBV30 with TRBJ2-3; D remains ambiguous. Trimming left V 1 base short and J 0 bases short, with 8 bases between. Germline V CDR1 and CDR2: GTSNPN, SVGIG (reference sequence). The CDR3 covers 14 residues. The CDR3 nucleotides read TGTGCCTGGAGTGAGGGCCTTAGCACAGATACGCAGTATTTT. Translated: CAWSEGLSTDTQYF. The variable domain in full, with the rest retrieved from reference TRBV30 and TRBJ2-3, is SQTIHQWPATLVQPVGSPLSLECTVEGTSNPNLYWYRQAAGRGLQLLFYSVGIGQISSEVPQNLSASRPQDRQFILSSKKLLLSDSGFYLCAWSEGLSTDTQYFGPGTRLTVL.

The chain carries TRBV7-9 and TRBJ2-1; D is undetermined. CDR3 size: 15 residues. Germline CDR1 is SEHNR and CDR2 is FQNEAQ (reference sequence). Trimming removed 0 bases from V and 0 bases from J, with 6 bases in between. The CDR3 spells CASSLAALSYNEQFF. In DNA, the CDR3 is TGTGCCAGCAGCTTAGCGGCCCTCTCCTACAATGAGCAGTTCTTC.

The rearrangement joins TRBV5-1 to TRBJ2-7; the D gene is possibly TRBD1 (6 bases). With 4 bases removed from V and 2 bases from J, the gap between germline ends came to 10 bases. The germline V gene has CDR1 SGHRS and CDR2 YFSETQ. The CDR3 has 13 amino acids. As DNA, the CDR3 is TGCGCCAGCAGCCCCTGGACAGCCTACGAGCAGTACTTC. Translation: CASSPWTAYEQYF.

This clone came up once. The CDR3 coding sequence is TGTGCCAGCAGCCTTATGCGGACCCTCTCGGGGAGCAATCAGCCCCAGCATTTT. Translation gives CASSLMRTLSGSNQPQHF. This chain joins TRBV28 and TRBJ1-5; D is undetermined. Trimming left V 6 bases short and J 1 base short, with 22 bases between. Germline loops: CDR1 MDHEN, CDR2 SYDVKM. The CDR3 extends over 18 amino acids.

The rearrangement uses TRBV2 and TRBJ1-2; 10 bases agree with TRBD1. The V segment lost 2 bases and the J segment 6 bases; nucleotides outside the gene matches: 6. Germline CDR1 and CDR2: SNHLY and FYNNEI. The CDR3 has 15 amino acids. The CDR3 coding sequence is TGTGCCAGCAGTGAAATCCCGGGACAGGGGAATGGCTACACCTTC. As protein: CASSEIPGQGNGYTF.

This chain joins TRBV7-3 and TRBJ2-1, with TRBD2 matching over 13 bases. The CDR3 has 16 amino acids. CDR1 and CDR2 (germline): SGHTA, FQGTGA. V was pared by 5 bases and J by 6 bases, with 7 bases of the junction left unmatched. Here the CDR3 reads CASSQRTSGSPNEQFF. The CDR3 coding sequence is TGTGCCAGCAGCCAACGGACTAGCGGGAGCCCCAATGAGCAGTTCTTC.

The rearrangement joins TRBV5-1 to TRBJ2-7, with D possibly matching TRBD1 (6 bases). Germline V gives CDR1 SGHRS, CDR2 YFSETQ. The CDR3 sequence is 15 residues long. V was shortened by 2 bases and J by 4 bases, with 16 bases between the two germline ends. The CDR3 region has the DNA TGCGCCAGCAGCTTAGGGAACTACAGGGAGTACGAGCAGTACTTC. Residues: CASSLGNYREYEQYF.

The V and J genes are TRBV5-1 and TRBJ2-1, with 8 positions matching TRBD2. Trimming took 7 bases from V and 8 from J; bases not matched to a gene: 11. Per germline, CDR1 SGHRS and CDR2 YFSETQ. There are 14 residues in the CDR3. CDR3 nucleotide sequence: TGCGCCAGCCTGCCTAACAGCGGGAGTCATGAGCAGTTCTTC. Translating it yields CASLPNSGSHEQFF.

The genes are TRBV6-5 and TRBJ1-1; possibly TRBD1 for D (6 bases). Germline lookup yields CDR1 MNHEY and CDR2 SVGAGI. The CDR3 length is 12 residues. The V end lost 5 bases, the J end lost 11 bases, and 15 bases lay between the germline ends. For the CDR3, the DNA is TGTGCCAGCAGTGATGAAGGGGGTAGGGCTTTCTTT. Residues: CASSDEGGRAFF.

The chain joins TRBV11-3 to TRBJ2-1, with D possibly TRBD2 on 8 matching bases. The germline gives CDR1 SGHNT, CDR2 YENEEA. Trimming left V 1 base short and J 0 bases short, with 16 bases between. The CDR3 covers 18 residues. CDR3 coding DNA: TGTGCCAGCAGCTTAGGAGGTAGCGGGGACAGCTCCTACAATGAGCAGTTCTTC. Amino acid sequence: CASSLGGSGDSSYNEQFF.

This clone was seen a few times. CDR3 coding DNA: TGTGCCAGTAGCCTTACGGGACAGGTGTATGAAGCTTTCTTT. This sequence encodes CASSLTGQVYEAFF. This chain joins TRBV19 and TRBJ1-1; TRBD1 aligns across 8 bases. The CDR3 has 14 amino acids. J lost 7 bases, V lost 6 bases, and 10 bases had no gene match. Germline assignment: CDR1 LNHDA and CDR2 SQIVND (reference sequence).

As for this clone: This sample includes further DNA sequences coding for the same CDR3. The chain uses TRBV5-1 and TRBJ1-4; the D gene is possibly TRBD1 (5 bases). Germline lookup yields CDR1 SGHRS and CDR2 YFSETQ. The CDR3 runs 12 residues. V was cut by 0 bases and J by 8 bases, with 5 bases left in between. CDR3: CASSLGGEKLFF. CDR3 DNA: TGCGCCAGCAGCTTGGGGGGCGAAAAACTGTTTTTT.

The sample holds a few counts of this clone. The gene calls are TRBV6-6 and TRBJ2-5; 7 bases agree with TRBD2. Trimming at V came to 7 bases and at J to 7 bases, leaving 9 bases not matched to a gene. This CDR3 contains 13 residues. Germline V gene data show CDR1 as MNHNY and CDR2 as SVGAGI (reference sequence). The CDR3 sequence is CASNLAAGGTQYF. The CDR3 region has the DNA TGTGCCAGCAACCTAGCGGCTGGAGGGACCCAGTACTTC.

This chain joins TRBV4-2 and TRBJ1-4; a possible D gene is TRBD1 (5 bases). Trimming shortened V by 1 base and J by 4 bases, and 10 bases separated the two germline ends. This CDR3 comprises 15 residues. Germline-derived CDR1 and CDR2 are LGHNA and YNFKEQ. The CDR3 loop reads CASSQVQGLNEKLFF. CDR3 nucleotides: TGTGCCAGCAGCCAAGTGCAGGGACTTAATGAAAAACTGTTTTTT.

The genes are TRBV7-8 and TRBJ2-5, with 7 bases identical to TRBD2. Trimming at V came to 5 bases and at J to 0 bases, leaving 9 bases not matched to a gene. The CDR3 spans 16 residues. Germline values: CDR1 SGHVS, CDR2 FQNEAQ. Here the CDR3 reads CASSRRAGTNQETQYF. The CDR3 coding sequence is TGTGCCAGCAGCCGACGGGCAGGGACTAACCAAGAGACCCAGTACTTC.

Concerning this clone itself: Mismatch with germline at one junction end may stem from a read error. This sequence joins TRBV29-1 and TRBJ2-5; D perhaps matches TRBD2 (5 bases). Germline assignment: CDR1 SQVTM and CDR2 ANQGSEA. This CDR3 is 12 amino acids long. CDR3 bases: TGCAGCGCTGAAGCGGCAGAAGAGACCCAGTACTTC. The encoded protein is CSAEAAEETQYF.

The chain links TRBV28 to TRBJ2-1; 8 bases are a match to TRBD2. The J segment lost 9 bases and the V segment lost 2 bases, leaving 6 bases of the junction unmatched. The CDR3 is made up of 14 amino acids. Per germline, CDR1 MDHEN and CDR2 SYDVKM. The CDR3 nucleotides are TGTGCCAGCAGTTTAGAAGCGGGAGTGGCTGAGCAGTTCTTC. This codes for CASSLEAGVAEQFF.

The chain recombines TRBV6-5 with TRBJ1-2; D is unresolved. Between the trimmed V and J ends, which lost 8 bases and 3 bases, there was a span of 13 bases. The CDR3 covers 13 residues. Germline V gene sequence: CDR1 MNHEY, CDR2 SVGAGI. CDR3 sequence: CASFSRRDYGYTF. In DNA, the CDR3 is TGTGCCAGCTTCTCGCGGAGAGACTATGGCTACACCTTC.

This chain uses TRBV2 with TRBJ1-3, with TRBD1 matching 7 bases. Germline CDR1 is SNHLY and CDR2 is FYNNEI. The CDR3 spans 15 residues. Trimming took 6 bases from V and 7 from J; bases not matched to a gene: 12. CDR3 loop: CASRSTGRGENTIYF. Here the CDR3 DNA reads TGTGCCAGCAGGTCGACAGGGAGGGGTGAGAACACCATATATTTT.

The rearrangement uses TRBV20-1 and TRBJ1-4; no firm D call. The CDR3 contains 11 residues. In germline, CDR1 is DFQATT, CDR2 SNEGSKA (reference sequence). The V end was cut by 8 bases, the J end by 5 bases, with 9 bases between. CDR3 residues: CSLTENEKLFF. In nucleotides, the CDR3 is TGCAGTTTAACAGAAAATGAAAAACTGTTTTTT.

As DNA, the CDR3 is TGCGCCAGCAGCTTTCAGAACAGCGCCAATGAGCAGTTCTTC. Encoded protein: CASSFQNSANEQFF. The chain uses TRBV5-1 and TRBJ2-1; D is unclear. The ends were cut back, 2 bases at V and 6 bases at J, with 12 bases in the middle. CDR1 is SGHRS, CDR2 YFSETQ, per germline. This CDR3 has 14 amino acids.